Sequencing of this T cell receptor beta chain was carried out in a study of Graves' ophthalmopathy and Graves' hyperthyroidism. As for the study in general: Peripheral blood collection took place at initial diagnosis, before any treatment.

Disease in donors with ophthalmopathy had moderate-to-severe activity, CAS ≥3, NOSPECS ≥4 and under 3 months' duration. Among the exclusions were patients with other autoimmune diseases, uncontrolled infections, pregnancy or lactation. After removal of 4 bases from V and 2 bases from J, the junction contained 9 bases not matched to a gene. Germline V gene sequence: CDR1 MGHRA, CDR2 YSYEKL. The CDR3 extends over 17 amino acids. For repertoire sequencing, the TCR beta CDR3 regions were amplified from RNA transcripts. First-round RT-PCR used HTBI primers; second-round multiplex PCR followed. MiXCR, applied by TCRdb to the multiplex PCR reads, yields one record per CDR3 protein. The sample has around 660,000 distinct CDR3 sequences, over 40% seen once.

V gene TRBV4-1 combines with J gene TRBJ1-5; TRBD1 aligns across 9 bases. Sequencing was done on a sample of peripheral blood. The source of this sequence is an adult man with Graves' ophthalmopathy. The DNA for the CDR3 is TGCGCCAGCAGCCCGAGGGAAACAGGGGGCGGCAATCAGCCCCAGCATTTT. Translation: CASSPRETGGGNQPQHF.